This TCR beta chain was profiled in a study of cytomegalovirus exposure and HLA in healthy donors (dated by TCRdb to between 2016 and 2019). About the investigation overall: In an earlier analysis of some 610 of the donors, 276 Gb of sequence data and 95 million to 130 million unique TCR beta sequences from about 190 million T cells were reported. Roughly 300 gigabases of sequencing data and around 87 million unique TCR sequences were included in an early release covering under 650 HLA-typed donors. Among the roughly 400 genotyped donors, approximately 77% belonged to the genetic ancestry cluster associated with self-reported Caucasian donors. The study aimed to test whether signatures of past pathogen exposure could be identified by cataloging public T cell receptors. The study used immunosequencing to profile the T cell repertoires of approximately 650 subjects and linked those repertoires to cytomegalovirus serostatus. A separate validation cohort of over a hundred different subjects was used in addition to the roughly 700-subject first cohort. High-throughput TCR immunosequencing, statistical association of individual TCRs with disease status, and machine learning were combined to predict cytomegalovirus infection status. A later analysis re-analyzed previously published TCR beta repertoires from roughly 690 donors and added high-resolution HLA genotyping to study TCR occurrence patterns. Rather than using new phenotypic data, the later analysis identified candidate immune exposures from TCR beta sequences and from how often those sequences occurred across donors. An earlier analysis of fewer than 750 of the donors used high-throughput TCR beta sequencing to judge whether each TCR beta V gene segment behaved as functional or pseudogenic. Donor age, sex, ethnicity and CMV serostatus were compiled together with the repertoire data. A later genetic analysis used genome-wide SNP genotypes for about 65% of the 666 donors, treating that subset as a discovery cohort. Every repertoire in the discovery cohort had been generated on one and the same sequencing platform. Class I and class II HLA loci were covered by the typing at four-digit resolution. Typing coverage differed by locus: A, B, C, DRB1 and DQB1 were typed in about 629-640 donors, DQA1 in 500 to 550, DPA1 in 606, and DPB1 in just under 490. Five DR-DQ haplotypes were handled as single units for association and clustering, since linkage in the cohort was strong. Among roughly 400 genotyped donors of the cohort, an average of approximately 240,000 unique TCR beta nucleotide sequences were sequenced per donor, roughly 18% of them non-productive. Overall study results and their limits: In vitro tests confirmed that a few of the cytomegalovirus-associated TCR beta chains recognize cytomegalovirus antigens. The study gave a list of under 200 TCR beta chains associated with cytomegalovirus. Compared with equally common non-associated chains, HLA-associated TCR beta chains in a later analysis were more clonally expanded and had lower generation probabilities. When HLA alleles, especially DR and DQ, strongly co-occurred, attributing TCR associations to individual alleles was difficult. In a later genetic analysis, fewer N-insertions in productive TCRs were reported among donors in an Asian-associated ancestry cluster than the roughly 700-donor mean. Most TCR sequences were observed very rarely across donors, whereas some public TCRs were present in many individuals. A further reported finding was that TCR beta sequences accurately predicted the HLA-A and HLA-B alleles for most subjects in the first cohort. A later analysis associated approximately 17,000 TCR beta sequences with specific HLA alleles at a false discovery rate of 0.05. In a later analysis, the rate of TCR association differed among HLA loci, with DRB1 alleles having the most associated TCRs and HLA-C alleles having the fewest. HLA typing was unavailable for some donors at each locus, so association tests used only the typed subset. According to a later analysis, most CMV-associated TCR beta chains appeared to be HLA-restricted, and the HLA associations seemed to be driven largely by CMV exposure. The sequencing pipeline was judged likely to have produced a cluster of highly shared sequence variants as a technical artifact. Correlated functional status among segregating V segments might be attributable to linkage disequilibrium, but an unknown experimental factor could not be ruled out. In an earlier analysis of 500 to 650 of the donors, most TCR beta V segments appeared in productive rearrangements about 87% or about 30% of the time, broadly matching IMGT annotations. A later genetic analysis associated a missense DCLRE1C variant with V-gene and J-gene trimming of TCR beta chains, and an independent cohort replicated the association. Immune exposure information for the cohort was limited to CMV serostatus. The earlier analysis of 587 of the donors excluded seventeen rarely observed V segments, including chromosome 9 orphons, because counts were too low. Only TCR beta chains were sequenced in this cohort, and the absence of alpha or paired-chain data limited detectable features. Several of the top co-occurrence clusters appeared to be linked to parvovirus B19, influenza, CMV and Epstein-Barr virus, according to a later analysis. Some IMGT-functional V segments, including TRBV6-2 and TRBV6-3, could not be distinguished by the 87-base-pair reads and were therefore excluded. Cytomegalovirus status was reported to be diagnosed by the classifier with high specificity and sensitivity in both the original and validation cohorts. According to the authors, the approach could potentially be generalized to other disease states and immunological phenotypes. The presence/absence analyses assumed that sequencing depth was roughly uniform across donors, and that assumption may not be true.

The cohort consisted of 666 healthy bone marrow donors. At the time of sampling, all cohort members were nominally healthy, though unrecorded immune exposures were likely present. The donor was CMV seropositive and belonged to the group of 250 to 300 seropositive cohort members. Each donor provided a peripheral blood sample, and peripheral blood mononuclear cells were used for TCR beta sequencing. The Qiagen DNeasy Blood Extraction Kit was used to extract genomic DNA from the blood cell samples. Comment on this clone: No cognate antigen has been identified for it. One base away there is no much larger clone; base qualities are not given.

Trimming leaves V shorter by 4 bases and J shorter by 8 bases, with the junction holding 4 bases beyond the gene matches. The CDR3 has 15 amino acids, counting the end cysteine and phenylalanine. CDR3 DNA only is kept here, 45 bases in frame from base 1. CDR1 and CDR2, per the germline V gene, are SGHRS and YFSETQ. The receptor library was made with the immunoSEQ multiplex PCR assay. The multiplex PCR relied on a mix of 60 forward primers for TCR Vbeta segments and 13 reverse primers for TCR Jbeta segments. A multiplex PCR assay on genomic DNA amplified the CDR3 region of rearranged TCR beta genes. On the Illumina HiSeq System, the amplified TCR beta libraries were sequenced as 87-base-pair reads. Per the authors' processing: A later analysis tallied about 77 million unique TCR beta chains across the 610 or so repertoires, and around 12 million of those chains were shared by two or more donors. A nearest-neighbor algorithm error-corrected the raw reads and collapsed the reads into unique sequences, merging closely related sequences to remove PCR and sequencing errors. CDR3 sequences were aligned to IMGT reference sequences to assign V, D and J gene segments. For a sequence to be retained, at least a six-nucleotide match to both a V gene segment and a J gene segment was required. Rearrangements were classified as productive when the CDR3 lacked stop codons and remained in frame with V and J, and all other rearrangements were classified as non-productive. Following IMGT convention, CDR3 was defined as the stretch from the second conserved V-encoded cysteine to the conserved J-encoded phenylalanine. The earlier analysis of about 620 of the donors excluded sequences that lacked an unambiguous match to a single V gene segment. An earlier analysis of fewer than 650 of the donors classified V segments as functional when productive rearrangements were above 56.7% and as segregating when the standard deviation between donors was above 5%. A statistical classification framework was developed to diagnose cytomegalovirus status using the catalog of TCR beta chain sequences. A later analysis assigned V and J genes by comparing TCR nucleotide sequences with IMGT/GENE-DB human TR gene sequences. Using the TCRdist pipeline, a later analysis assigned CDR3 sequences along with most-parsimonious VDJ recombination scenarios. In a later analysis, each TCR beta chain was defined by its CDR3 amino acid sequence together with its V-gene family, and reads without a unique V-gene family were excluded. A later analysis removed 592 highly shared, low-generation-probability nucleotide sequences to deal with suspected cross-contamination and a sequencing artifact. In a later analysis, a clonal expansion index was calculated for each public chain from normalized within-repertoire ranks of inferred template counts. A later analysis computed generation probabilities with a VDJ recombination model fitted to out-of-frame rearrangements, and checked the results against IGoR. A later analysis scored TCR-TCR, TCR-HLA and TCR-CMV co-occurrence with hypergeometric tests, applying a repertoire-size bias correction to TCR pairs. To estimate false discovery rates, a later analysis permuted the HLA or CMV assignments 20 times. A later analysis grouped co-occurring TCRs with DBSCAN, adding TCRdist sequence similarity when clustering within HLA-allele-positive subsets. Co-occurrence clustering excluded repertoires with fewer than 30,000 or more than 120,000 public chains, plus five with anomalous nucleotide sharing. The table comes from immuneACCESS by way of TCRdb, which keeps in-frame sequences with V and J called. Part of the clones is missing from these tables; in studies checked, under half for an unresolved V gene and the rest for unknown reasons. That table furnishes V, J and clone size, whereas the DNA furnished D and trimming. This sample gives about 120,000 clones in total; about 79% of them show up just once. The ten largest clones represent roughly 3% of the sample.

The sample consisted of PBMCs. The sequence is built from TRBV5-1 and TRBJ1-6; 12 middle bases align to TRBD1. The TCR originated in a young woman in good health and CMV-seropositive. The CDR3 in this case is CASSPGTGGYSPLHF. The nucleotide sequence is TGCGCCAGCAGCCCCGGGACAGGGGGCTATTCACCCCTCCACTTT.